These T cell receptor beta chains were read from a single sample in a study of T cells in Graves' hyperthyroidism and ophthalmopathy. One entry per CDR3 protein results from TCRdb running MiXCR on the multiplex PCR reads. This table has hundreds of thousands of distinct CDR3 sequences, over 20% appearing once. Material for sequencing was blood. These receptors all come from a man aged 25-45 years with Graves' ophthalmopathy. CDR3s include the opening cysteine and the closing phenylalanine or tryptophan. A D gene is named only where the DNA matches it firmly. The size field is filled for only some rows; it gives once, few, many or a size class.

clone size	V gene	D gene	J gene	CDR3 protein	CDR3 DNA
many	TRBV12-3/TRBV12-4	-	TRBJ1-1	CASSMKGWNTEAFF	TGTGCCAGCAGTATGAAGGGTTGGAACACTGAAGCTTTCTTT
-	TRBV7-9	-	TRBJ1-2	CASSLQGEGPGNGYGYTF	TGTGCCAGCAGCCTACAGGGAGAGGGGCCGGGTAACGGCTATGGCTACACCTTC
-	TRBV28	TRBD1	TRBJ2-5	CASSPYRGASQETQYF	TGTGCCAGCAGTCCGTACAGGGGCGCTTCCCAGGAGACCCAGTACTTC
-	TRBV28	TRBD1	TRBJ2-2	CASNSGTEDTGELFF	TGTGCCAGCAACTCCGGGACAGAAGACACCGGGGAGCTGTTTTTT
-	TRBV19	-	TRBJ1-5	CASETGFGNQPQHF	TGTGCCAGTGAAACAGGGTTCGGCAATCAGCCCCAGCATTTT
-	TRBV5-1	TRBD1	TRBJ1-6	CASSRDRADSPLHF	TGCGCCAGCAGCCGGGACAGGGCGGATTCACCCCTCCACTTT
many	TRBV20-1	-	TRBJ1-2	CSARDLRPGGYGYTF	TGCAGTGCTAGAGATCTTCGTCCAGGAGGGTATGGCTACACCTTC
many	TRBV30	-	TRBJ1-1	CAWSRGVDTEAFF	TGTGCCTGGAGCCGCGGGGTGGACACTGAAGCTTTCTTT
many	TRBV5-1	-	TRBJ1-1	CASSYRRGTTITNTEAFF	TGCGCCAGCAGCTACCGGAGGGGGACAACAATCACGAACACTGAAGCTTTCTTT
-	TRBV5-4	TRBD1	TRBJ1-2	CASSLGMGQGAYGYTF	TGTGCCAGCAGCTTGGGAATGGGACAGGGGGCATATGGCTACACCTTC
few	TRBV9	-	TRBJ2-1	CASSVASEQFF	TGTGCCAGCAGCGTAGCCAGCGAACAGTTCTTC